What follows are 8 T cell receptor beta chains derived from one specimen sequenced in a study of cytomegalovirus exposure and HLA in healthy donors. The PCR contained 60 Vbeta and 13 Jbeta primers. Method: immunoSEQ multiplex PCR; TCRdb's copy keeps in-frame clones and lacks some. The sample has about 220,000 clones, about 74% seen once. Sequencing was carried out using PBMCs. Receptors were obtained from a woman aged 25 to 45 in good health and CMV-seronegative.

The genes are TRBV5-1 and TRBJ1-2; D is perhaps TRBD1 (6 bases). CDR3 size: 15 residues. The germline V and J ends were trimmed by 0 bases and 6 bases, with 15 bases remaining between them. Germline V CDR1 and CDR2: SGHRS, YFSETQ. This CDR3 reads CASSLVWGGEDGYTF. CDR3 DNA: TGCGCCAGCAGCTTGGTATGGGGGGGCGAGGATGGCTACACCTTC.

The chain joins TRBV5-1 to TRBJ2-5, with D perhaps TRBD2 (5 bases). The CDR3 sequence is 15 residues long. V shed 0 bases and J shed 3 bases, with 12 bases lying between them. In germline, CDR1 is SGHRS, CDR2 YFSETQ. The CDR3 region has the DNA TGCGCCAGCAGCTTGGCGCTCGGGAAAGAAGAGACCCAGTACTTC. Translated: CASSLALGKEETQYF.

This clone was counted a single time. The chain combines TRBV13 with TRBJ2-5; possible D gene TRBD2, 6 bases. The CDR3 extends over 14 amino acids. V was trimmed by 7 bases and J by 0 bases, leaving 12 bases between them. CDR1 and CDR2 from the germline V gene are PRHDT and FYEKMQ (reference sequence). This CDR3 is CASTKGGNQETQYF. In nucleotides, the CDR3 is TGTGCCAGCACTAAGGGAGGCAACCAAGAGACCCAGTACTTC.

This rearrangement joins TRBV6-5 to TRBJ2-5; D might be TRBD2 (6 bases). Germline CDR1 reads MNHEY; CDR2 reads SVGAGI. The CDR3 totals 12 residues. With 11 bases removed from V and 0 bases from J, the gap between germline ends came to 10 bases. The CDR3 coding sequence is TGTGCCGCCGGGGGAAACCAAGAGACCCAGTACTTC. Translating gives CAAGGNQETQYF.

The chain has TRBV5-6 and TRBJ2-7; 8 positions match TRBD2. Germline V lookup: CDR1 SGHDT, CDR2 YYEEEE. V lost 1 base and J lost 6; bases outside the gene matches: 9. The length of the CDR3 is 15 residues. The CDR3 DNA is TGTGCCAGCAGCTTGAGTACCAGCGGGAGTCTCGAGCAGTACTTC. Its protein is CASSLSTSGSLEQYF.

This CDR3 is CASTRQGYNNEQFF. Here the CDR3 DNA reads TGTGCCAGCACCAGACAGGGTTATAACAATGAGCAGTTCTTC. The chain couples TRBV6-5 to TRBJ2-1, with 7 nucleotides matching TRBD1. Germline CDR1 is MNHEY and CDR2 is SVGAGI. The CDR3 spans 14 residues. V shed 7 bases and J 5 bases; nucleotides not matched to a gene: 8.

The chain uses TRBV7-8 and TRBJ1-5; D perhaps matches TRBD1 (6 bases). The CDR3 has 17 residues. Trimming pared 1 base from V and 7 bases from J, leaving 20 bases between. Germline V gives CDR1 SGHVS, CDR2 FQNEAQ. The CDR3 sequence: CASSLEAETGMGQPQHF. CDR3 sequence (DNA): TGTGCCAGCAGCTTAGAGGCGGAGACAGGCATGGGGCAGCCCCAGCATTTT.

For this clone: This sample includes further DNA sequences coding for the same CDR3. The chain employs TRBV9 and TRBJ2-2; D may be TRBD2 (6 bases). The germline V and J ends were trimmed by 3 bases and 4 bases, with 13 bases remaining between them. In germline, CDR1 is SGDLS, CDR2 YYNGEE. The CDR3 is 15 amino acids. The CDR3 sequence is CASSARSGVTGELFF. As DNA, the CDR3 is TGTGCCAGCAGCGCGCGGTCGGGGGTCACCGGGGAGCTGTTTTTT.